This T cell receptor beta chain was captured in a study of T cell clonotyping in hematopoietic cell transplantation. Study in general: Recipients' pretransplant samples followed cytoreduction. Study outcomes and limitations: At the given depth, recipient repertoires were over 95% de novo clonotypes.

Sequenced by immunoSEQ multiplex PCR; TCRdb stores in-frame clones only, minus some. The sample has some 40,000 clones, roughly 85% seen once; the top ten hold 2.5% to 3%. The length of the CDR3 is 11 residues. Germline assignment: CDR1 DFQATT and CDR2 SNEGSKA (reference sequence). Comment on this clone: Its antigen is undetermined.

Specified time point: recipient sample about 28 days before transplant, after cytoreduction. This chain connects TRBV20-1 to TRBJ2-7; D gene ambiguous. This material consisted of peripheral blood mononuclear cells, taken before stem cell transplant. This receptor was taken from a man between 60 and 75 years old with acute myeloid leukemia. Some clones in this sample may be carry-over from other donors' samples. CDR3 amino acids: CSLQKSYEQYF. In DNA, the CDR3 is TGCAGCCTGCAGAAATCCTACGAGCAGTACTTC.